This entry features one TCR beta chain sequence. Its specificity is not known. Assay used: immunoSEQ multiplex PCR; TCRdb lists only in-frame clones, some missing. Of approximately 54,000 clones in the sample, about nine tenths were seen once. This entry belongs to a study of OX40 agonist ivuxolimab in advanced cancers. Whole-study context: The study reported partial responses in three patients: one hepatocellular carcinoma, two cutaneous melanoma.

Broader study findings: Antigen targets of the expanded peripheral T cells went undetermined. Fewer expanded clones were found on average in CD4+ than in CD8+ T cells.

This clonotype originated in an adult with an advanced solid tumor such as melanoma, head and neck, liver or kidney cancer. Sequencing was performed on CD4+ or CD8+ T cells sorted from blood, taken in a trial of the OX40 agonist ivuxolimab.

Here the CDR3 reads CASIYSGQGLNTEAFF. CDR3 DNA sequence: TGTGCCAGCATCTACTCGGGACAGGGTTTGAACACTGAAGCTTTCTTT. The chain couples TRBV27 to TRBJ1-1; 9 nucleotides match TRBD1. V gave up 7 bases and J gave up 0 bases; unmatched junction bases: 9. The CDR3 loop spans 16 amino acids. In germline, CDR1 is MNHEY, CDR2 SMNVEV (reference sequence).